This T cell receptor beta chain was sequenced in a study of PD-1 blockade in classical Hodgkin lymphoma. This table comes from immunoSEQ multiplex PCR, and its TCRdb copy is limited to in-frame clones, with some not included. Here the sample spans about 93,000 clones, roughly 73% being singletons. Time point here: cycle 4 day 1 (C4D1), after more than five weeks of nivolumab. The patients all showed relapse after autologous stem cell transplantation, while their brentuximab vedotin exposure varied. Complete response, partial response or progressive disease constituted the best responses recorded. A single count supports this clone. Its cognate antigen is unknown. Study-level points and caveats: Significantly greater TCR diversity emerged by C4D1 in CD4+ cells but not CD8+ cells.

This receptor was identified in a human donor with classical Hodgkin lymphoma. The source material was peripheral blood mononuclear cells (PBMCs), sampled before the fourth cycle of nivolumab.

The chain's CDR3 is CASEGQGGDEQFF. In nucleotides, the CDR3 is TGTGCCAGCGAAGGACAGGGGGGCGATGAGCAGTTCTTC. The chain links TRBV6-1 to TRBJ2-1; 10 bases agree with TRBD1. V gave up 8 bases and J gave up 8 bases; unmatched junction bases: 6. Looked up from germline, CDR1 is MNHNS and CDR2 is SASEGT. This CDR3 comprises 13 residues.